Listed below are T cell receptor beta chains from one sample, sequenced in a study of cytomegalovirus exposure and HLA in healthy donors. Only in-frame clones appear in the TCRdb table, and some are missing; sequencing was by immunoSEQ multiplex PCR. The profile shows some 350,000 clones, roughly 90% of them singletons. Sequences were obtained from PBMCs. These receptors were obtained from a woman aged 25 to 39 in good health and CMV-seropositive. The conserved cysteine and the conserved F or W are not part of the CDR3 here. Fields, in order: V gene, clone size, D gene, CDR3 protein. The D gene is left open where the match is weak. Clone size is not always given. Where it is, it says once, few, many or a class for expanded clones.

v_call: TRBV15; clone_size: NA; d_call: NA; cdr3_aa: ATNTGRPQETQY
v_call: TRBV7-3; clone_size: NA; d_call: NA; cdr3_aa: ASSFRGSWEEKLF
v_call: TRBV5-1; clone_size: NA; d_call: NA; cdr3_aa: ASSQRQVSYNEQF
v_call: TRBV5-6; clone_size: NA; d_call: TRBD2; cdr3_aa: ASSPAWAGVSQETQY
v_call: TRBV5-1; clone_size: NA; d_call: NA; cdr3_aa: ASSYYRERVYNEQF
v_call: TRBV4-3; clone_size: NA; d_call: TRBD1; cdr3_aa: ASSQEDRGGTEAF
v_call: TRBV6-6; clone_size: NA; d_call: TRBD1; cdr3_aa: ASSLQGADQPQH
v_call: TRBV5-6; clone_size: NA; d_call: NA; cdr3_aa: ASSLELTGRVTGELF
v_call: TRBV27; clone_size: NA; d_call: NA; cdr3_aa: ASSGGNTEAF
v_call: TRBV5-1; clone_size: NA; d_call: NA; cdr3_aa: ASSLWGRTLEQY
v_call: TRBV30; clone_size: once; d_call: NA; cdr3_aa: AWQGLGGNTIY
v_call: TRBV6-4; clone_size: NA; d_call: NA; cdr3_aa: ASSADSISFATNEKLF
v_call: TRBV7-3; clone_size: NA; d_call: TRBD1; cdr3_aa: ASSSYRGTEAF
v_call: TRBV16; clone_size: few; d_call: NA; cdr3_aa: ASSPPTVNTEAF
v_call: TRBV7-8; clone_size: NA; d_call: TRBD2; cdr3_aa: ASSVGDYGETQY
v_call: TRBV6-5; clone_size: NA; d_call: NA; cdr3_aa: ASSYSQGYEQY
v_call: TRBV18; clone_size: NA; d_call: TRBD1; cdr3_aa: ASSPTTGKQPQH
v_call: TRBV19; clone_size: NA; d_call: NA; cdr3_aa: ASSTVDSSYEQY
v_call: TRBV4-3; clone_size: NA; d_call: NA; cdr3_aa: ASSQVWTQAYEQY
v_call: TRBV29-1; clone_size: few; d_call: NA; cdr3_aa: SVLQTEAF
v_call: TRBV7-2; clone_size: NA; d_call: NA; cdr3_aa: ASSLGFTGQPQH
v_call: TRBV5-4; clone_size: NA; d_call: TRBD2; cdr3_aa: ASSSATSGASYNEQF
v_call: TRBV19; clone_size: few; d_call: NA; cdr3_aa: ASSLPSSYNEQF
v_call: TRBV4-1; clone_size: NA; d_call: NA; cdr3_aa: ASSPRADTQY
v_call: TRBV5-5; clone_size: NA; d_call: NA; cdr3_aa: ASTPSRMNTEAF
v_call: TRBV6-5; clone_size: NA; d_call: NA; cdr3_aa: ASSYSMRGEIH
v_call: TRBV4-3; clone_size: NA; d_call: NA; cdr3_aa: ASSQSSGSSYNEQF
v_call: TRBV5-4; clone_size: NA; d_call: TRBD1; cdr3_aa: ASSRDRGTSYNEQF
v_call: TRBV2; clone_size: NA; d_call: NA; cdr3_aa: ASSEQGYYGYT
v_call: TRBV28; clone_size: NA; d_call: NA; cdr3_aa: ASSLTGQIYGYT
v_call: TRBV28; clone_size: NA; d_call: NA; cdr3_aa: ASSSSQGWTYEQY
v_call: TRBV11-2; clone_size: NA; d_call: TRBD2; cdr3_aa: ASRRSGGAGEQY
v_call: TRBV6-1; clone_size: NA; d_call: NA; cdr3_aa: ASSPPPGMETQY
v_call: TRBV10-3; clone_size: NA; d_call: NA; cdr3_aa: AISEGGPGANVLT
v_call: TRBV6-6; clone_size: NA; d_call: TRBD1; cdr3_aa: ASGRTGAREQY
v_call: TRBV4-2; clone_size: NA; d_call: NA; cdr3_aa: ASSSLVGPGGYGYT
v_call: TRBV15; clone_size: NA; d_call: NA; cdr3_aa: ATSEQGPKYEQY
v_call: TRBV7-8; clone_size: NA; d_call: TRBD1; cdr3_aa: ASGPTGVNTEAF
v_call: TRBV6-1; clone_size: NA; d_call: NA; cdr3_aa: ASSAAGGGETQY